The 18 T cell receptor beta chains given below trace back to one sample, sequenced in a study of shared clonotypes between healthy human individuals. Assay: immunoSEQ multiplex PCR; the TCRdb copy retains only in-frame clones and omits some. The sample contains about 690,000 clones, 90% of which appear only once. The sample was memory CD8+ T cells from PBMCs. Subset meaning: CD45RO+ cells pooled with CCR7-negative TemRA cells. The receptors were sampled from a man aged 18 to 29 in good health. Some clones in this sample may be carry-over from other donors' samples.

This clone was observed a single time. J is TRBJ1-2 and V is TRBV19; D not certain. The CDR3 extends over 14 amino acids. Germline CDR1 reads LNHDA; CDR2 reads SQIVND (reference sequence). The V and J ends lost 4 bases and 1 base respectively, with 10 bases between them. The DNA of the CDR3 is TGTGCCAGTAGTACCTCTCTGAATAACTATGGCTACACCTTC. Translating gives CASSTSLNNYGYTF.

This clone was detected once. The chain couples TRBV27 to TRBJ2-7; D is undetermined. The CDR3 has 12 residues. From germline, CDR1 is MNHEY and CDR2 SMNVEV (reference sequence). V lost 2 bases, J lost 6 bases, and 8 bases lay in between. CDR3 residues: CASSLGSGEQYF. CDR3 DNA sequence: TGTGCCAGCAGTTTAGGCTCTGGCGAGCAGTACTTC.

This CDR3 reads CASHNRAGSNEQFF. The DNA of the CDR3 is TGTGCCAGCCACAATCGGGCAGGGTCCAATGAGCAGTTCTTC. The V gene is TRBV28, the J gene TRBJ2-1; TRBD1 might be the D (5 bases). V dropped 8 bases and J dropped 6 bases, with 17 bases sitting between them. The CDR3 contains 14 residues. Germline V gene lookup returns CDR1 MDHEN and CDR2 SYDVKM.

The DNA for the CDR3 is TGTGCCAGCAGCTCGATTGGGACAGGGGTTCAGCCCCAGCATTTT. This gives the protein CASSSIGTGVQPQHF. The chain carries TRBV7-9 and TRBJ1-5; TRBD1 matches 10 bases. In germline, CDR1 is SEHNR, CDR2 FQNEAQ (reference sequence). J lost 6 bases, V lost 4 bases, and 6 bases had no gene match. The CDR3 extends over 15 amino acids.

V and J are TRBV10-3 and TRBJ1-5; D may be TRBD1 (5 bases). Germline values: CDR1 ENHRY, CDR2 SYGVKD. V was clipped by 3 bases and J by 3 bases, with 12 bases between them. The CDR3 loop spans 15 amino acids. The CDR3, as DNA: TGTGCCATCAGTGAAGAAGGGGTGTTCAATCAGCCCCAGCATTTT. It is translated as CAISEEGVFNQPQHF.

V gene TRBV9 combines with J gene TRBJ1-2; D remains unclear. The germline V gene encodes CDR1 SGDLS and CDR2 YYNGEE. The CDR3 totals 15 residues. Deletions cut 0 bases from V and 0 bases from J, with 9 bases between. In DNA, the CDR3 is TGTGCCAGCAGCGTAGGTTTCAGATCTAACTATGGCTACACCTTC. Amino acids: CASSVGFRSNYGYTF.

The chain employs TRBV7-9 and TRBJ2-3, with 10 bases identical to TRBD2. Germline V gene data show CDR1 as SEHNR and CDR2 as FQNEAQ (reference sequence). Trimming cost V 5 bases and J 2 bases; bases outside gene matches: 10. CDR3 size: 17 residues. This chain's CDR3 is CASSHPTSGNSTDTQYF. The CDR3 nucleotides read TGTGCCAGCAGCCATCCCACTAGCGGGAACTCCACAGATACGCAGTATTTT. The complete variable domain, with remaining parts taken from reference TRBV7-9 and TRBJ2-3, reads DTGVSQNPRHKITKRGQNVTFRCDPISEHNRLYWYRQTLGQGPEFLTYFQNEAQLEKSRLLSDRFSAERPKGSFSTLEIQRTEQGDSAMYLCASSHPTSGNSTDTQYFGPGTRLTVL.

The V call is TRBV5-4, the J call TRBJ2-7, with D possibly matching TRBD1 (6 bases). Per germline, CDR1 SGHNT and CDR2 YYREEE (reference sequence). The CDR3 covers 14 residues. The V and J ends lost 4 bases and 2 bases respectively, with 13 bases between them. As DNA, the CDR3 is TGTGCCAGCAGCGTACAGGGAAGCCCCTACGAGCAGTACTTC. Protein sequence: CASSVQGSPYEQYF.

This clone was seen more than once but under ten times. This sequence joins TRBV28 and TRBJ1-1; no clear D gene. V was shortened by 2 bases and J by 8 bases, with 6 bases between the two germline ends. This CDR3 is 11 amino acids long. CDR1 and CDR2 from the germline V gene are MDHEN and SYDVKM. CDR3 region: CASSLADEAFF. The CDR3 coding sequence is TGTGCCAGCAGTTTAGCGGACGAAGCTTTCTTT.

This clone was picked up one time. The chain employs TRBV7-9 and TRBJ2-1, with 11 bases fitting TRBD2. Germline assignment: CDR1 SEHNR and CDR2 FQNEAQ (reference sequence). The V segment lost 3 bases and the J segment 8 bases; nucleotides outside the gene matches: 9. This CDR3 has 16 amino acids. The CDR3 DNA reads TGTGCCAGCAGCTTTTCACTAGCGGGAGTGGGGGATGAGCAGTTCTTC. It yields the protein CASSFSLAGVGDEQFF.

V is TRBV13 and J is TRBJ2-7; 8 bases fit TRBD2. In germline, CDR1 is PRHDT, CDR2 FYEKMQ (reference sequence). V dropped 5 bases and J dropped 0; count of bases not matched to a gene: 9. The CDR3 has 16 residues. CDR3 bases: TGTGCCAGCAGCCCTCGGACTAGCCAGAGCTCCTACGAGCAGTACTTC. Amino acids: CASSPRTSQSSYEQYF. The full variable domain, rest sourced from reference TRBV13 and TRBJ2-7, is AAGVIQSPRHLIKEKRETATLKCYPIPRHDTVYWYQQGPGQDPQFLISFYEKMQSDKGSIPDRFSAQQFSDYHSELNMSSLELGDSALYFCASSPRTSQSSYEQYFGPGTRLTVT.

The gene calls are TRBV7-8 and TRBJ1-3; no clear D. CDR1 is SGHVS, CDR2 FQNEAQ, per germline. This CDR3 region has 18 residues. The V gene lost 5 bases and the J gene lost 0 bases, with 20 bases spanning the gap. The CDR3 coding sequence is TGTGCCAGCAGCCCACCTAGGGCGTCGCTCTCCTCTGGAAACACCATATATTTT. As protein: CASSPPRASLSSGNTIYF.

This rearrangement joins TRBV7-9 to TRBJ2-3; no clear D. V gave up 7 bases and J gave up 0 bases, with 17 bases separating them. The CDR3 runs to 16 residues. From germline, CDR1 is SEHNR and CDR2 FQNEAQ (reference sequence). For the CDR3, the DNA is TGTGCCAGCACCGATGGGCCCCCCTTTAGCACAGATACGCAGTATTTT. Encoded protein: CASTDGPPFSTDTQYF.

This clone was counted only a few times. J is TRBJ1-1 and V is TRBV29-1; D is undetermined. CDR3 length: 12 residues. Trimming stripped 6 bases from V and 0 bases from J, with 8 bases between. Germline assignment: CDR1 SQVTM and CDR2 ANQGSEA. CDR3 region: CSVQFMNTEAFF. In nucleotides, the CDR3 is TGCAGCGTCCAGTTCATGAACACTGAAGCTTTCTTT.

The rearrangement uses TRBV7-9 and TRBJ2-3; TRBD1 might be the D (5 bases). The CDR3 extends over 14 amino acids. V was cut by 6 bases and J by 0 bases, with 10 bases left in between. Germline V CDR1 and CDR2: SEHNR, FQNEAQ (reference sequence). The CDR3 reads CASRTAFSTDTQYF. The CDR3 region has the DNA TGTGCCAGCAGGACAGCTTTCAGCACAGATACGCAGTATTTT.

The chain is built from TRBV19 and TRBJ2-1; D is unresolved. The CDR3 sequence is 14 residues long. V shed 10 bases and J shed 3 bases, with 16 bases lying between them. CDR1 and CDR2 (germline): LNHDA, SQIVND (reference sequence). This CDR3 reads CATTTRSLYNEQFF. The CDR3 coding sequence is TGTGCCACCACGACAAGGTCCCTCTACAATGAGCAGTTCTTC.

CDR3 sequence: CASGDRTADTQYF. The CDR3 bases are TGTGCCAGCGGGGACAGGACGGCAGATACGCAGTATTTT. This chain connects TRBV6-6 to TRBJ2-3, with 8 bases fitting TRBD1. The germline CDR1 and CDR2 sequences are MNHNY and SVGAGI (reference sequence). The CDR3 has 13 residues. With 8 bases clipped from V and 4 bases from J, the junction kept 5 bases outside the gene matches.

This clone was counted once. The chain recombines TRBV27 with TRBJ1-2; D remains unclear. CDR3 length: 15 amino acids. V gave up 0 bases and J gave up 2 bases, with 10 bases separating them. CDR1 and CDR2 from the germline V gene are MNHEY and SMNVEV (reference sequence). The CDR3 region is CASSLSGGSNYGYTF. CDR3 DNA sequence: TGTGCCAGCAGTTTATCGGGAGGCAGCAACTATGGCTACACCTTC.